This T cell receptor beta chain was retrieved from a study of molecular identifiers for immune sequencing clone quantification (dated by TCRdb to the late 2010s). Concerning the study at large: For a replicate experiment, the RNA from either around 20,000 or 99,000 naive CD8 T cells was divided into five aliquots, and four of those aliquots went on to sequencing. The study was a methods study using CD8 T cells to benchmark molecular-identifier clustering-based TCR repertoire sequencing (MIDCIRS) and TCR RNA copy counting.

Overall study outcomes, separate from this receptor: Modeling indicated approximately 3.1 TCR RNA copies recovered per cell, compared with about ten by digital PCR, which implies a capture efficiency of about 31%. When barcode sub-clustering was not used, chimeric consensus sequences inflated TCR diversity, with chimeras reaching as high as 47%. Spiked-in Jurkat TCR RNA equal to a single cell's worth was reported to be detectable even within one million naive CD8 T cells. Naive libraries contained spiked-in Jurkat TCR RNA (around eleven copies' worth), which is not part of the donor repertoire. In CMV-specific effector cells, clones with more than 20 RNA copies contained over 98% of molecules, whereas in naive cells such clones contained under 1% of molecules. Highly expanded clone sizes could be underestimated because identical TCR molecules may share a barcode.

Details on this clonotype: What this receptor recognizes is not known. At one end, the junction sequence differs from germline, possibly due to a read error.

Taken from the germline V gene (reference sequence), the CDR1 and CDR2 loops are MNHEY and SMNVEV. From the cysteine through the phenylalanine, the CDR3 covers 16 amino acids. The only DNA kept is the CDR3, 48 bases in frame from the first base. Libraries of naive CD8 T cells were built from anywhere between about 17,000 and 1,000,000 sorted cells, with 10%, 30% or 50% of the purified RNA used. Naive CD8 T cells were FACS-sorted as CD8+CD4-CCR7+CD45RA+ on a BD FACSAria II into RLT Plus buffer. To test detection sensitivity, Jurkat RNA equal to 10 or so TCR copies was added to samples of 20,000-1,000,000 naive CD8 T cells. CD8 T cells were enriched with RosetteSep CD8+ T Cell Enrichment Cocktail and Ficoll-Paque, followed by ACK red cell lysis. Libraries were prepared through PCR. The sequencer was an Illumina HiSeq 4000. Bulk TCR libraries were prepared as previously described, using TCR primers listed in Table S5. Purification of total RNA was performed with the Qiagen AllPrep DNA/RNA kit. Reads from multiple sequencing runs of the same library were pooled before analysis. The authors' analysis ran thus. Only reads with exact TCR constant sequence were kept, trimmed to 150 nt, and grouped by their 12-nt molecular barcodes. Reads inside each barcode group were sub-clustered using a 15% Levenshtein threshold, and a quality-weighted consensus sequence was constructed for each RNA molecule. Non-functional sequences were filtered out, along with any lower-count sequence sitting one edit away from another sequence. Based on fitting two negative binomial distributions, any barcode sub-cluster with under 20% of the maximum read count was discarded. Using fastp at Q25 and MiXCR, TCRdb reprocessed the public reads and kept productive beta chains. Rows are combined by CDR3 protein, so each entry shows the most common genes and DNA. TCRdb's processing, not the authors' own work, is the source of the V and J calls. For this sample the table gives some 320,000 distinct CDR3 sequences, of which about a fifth were detected only once. Roughly 0.86% of the sample is held by the ten biggest clonotypes.

This TCR came from a human donor in good health. Some libraries in this study had Jurkat cell RNA spiked in. The sequenced sample was naive CD8+ T cells from blood, with Jurkat cell RNA spiked in. In the paper's terms, the cell subset or site label means: FACS-sorted CD8+CD4-CCR7+CD45RA+ naive T cells. Recombination joined TRBV27 with TRBJ2-7, with TRBD2 matching 8 junction bases. The nucleotide sequence reads TGTGCCGGCAGTTTATCCGGGAGGGATATCCCCTACGAGCAGTACTTC. Translated, this gives CAGSLSGRDIPYEQYF.